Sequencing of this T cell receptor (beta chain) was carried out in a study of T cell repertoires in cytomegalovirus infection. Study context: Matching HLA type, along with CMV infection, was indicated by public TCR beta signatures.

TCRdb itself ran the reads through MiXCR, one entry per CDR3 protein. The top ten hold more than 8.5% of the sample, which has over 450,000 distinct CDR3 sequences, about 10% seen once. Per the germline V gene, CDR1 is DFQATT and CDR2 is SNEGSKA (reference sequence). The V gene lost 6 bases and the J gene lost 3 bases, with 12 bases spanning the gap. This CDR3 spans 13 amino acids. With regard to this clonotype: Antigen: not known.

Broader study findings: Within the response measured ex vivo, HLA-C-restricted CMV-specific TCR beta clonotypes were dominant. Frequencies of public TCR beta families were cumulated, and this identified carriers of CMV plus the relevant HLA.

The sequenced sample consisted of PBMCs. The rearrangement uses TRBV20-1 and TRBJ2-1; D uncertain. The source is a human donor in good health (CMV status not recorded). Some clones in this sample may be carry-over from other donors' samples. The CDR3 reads CSANYLNYNEQFF. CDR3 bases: TGCAGTGCAAACTACCTTAACTACAATGAGCAGTTCTTC.